The T cell receptor (beta chain) under discussion was sequenced for a study of cytomegalovirus exposure and HLA in healthy donors. Both 60 Vbeta primers and 13 Jbeta primers went into the PCR. Profiled with immunoSEQ multiplex PCR; TCRdb holds only in-frame clones, not every one. The sample yields some 130,000 clones, of which the top ten take up roughly 2%. Per germline, CDR1 SGHRS and CDR2 YFSETQ. This CDR3 is 15 amino acids long. V dropped 0 bases and J dropped 0 bases, with 7 bases sitting between them. The specimen was PBMCs. This receptor was obtained from a woman aged 60-70 years in good health and CMV-seronegative. V usage is TRBV5-1 and J usage is TRBJ1-3, with no clear D. The CDR3 spells CASSLDRDSGNTIYF. As DNA, the CDR3 is TGCGCCAGCAGCTTGGATAGAGACTCTGGAAACACCATATATTTT.